This T cell receptor (beta chain) was identified during a study of T cell changes during pregnancy in multiple sclerosis. Here immunoSEQ multiplex PCR was the method, and the copy in TCRdb shows in-frame clones only, minus some. The sample records 29,000 or so clones, around nine tenths being singletons. The CDR3 runs to 16 residues. Trimming pared 2 bases from V and 7 bases from J, leaving 18 bases between. CDR1 is SGHTA, CDR2 FQGNSA, per germline. The genes are TRBV7-2 and TRBJ2-1; TRBD1 might be the D (5 bases). This specimen consisted of CD4+ T cells from peripheral blood mononuclear cells, obtained in the first trimester of pregnancy. The TCR comes from a female donor with multiple sclerosis, enrolled in a pregnancy study. The CDR3 loop is CASSLWPQMAGNEQFF. CDR3 DNA: TGTGCCAGCAGCTTATGGCCCCAAATGGCAGGGAATGAGCAGTTCTTC.